This note documents a single TCR beta chain sequence. The record originates from a study of cytomegalovirus exposure and HLA in healthy donors. It was with 60 Vbeta and 13 Jbeta primers that the PCR ran. Method: immunoSEQ multiplex PCR; TCRdb's copy keeps in-frame clones and lacks some. The table lists 85,000 to 110,000 clones. The clonotype originates from a man between 40 and 49 years old in good health and CMV-seronegative. The sequenced sample was PBMCs.

The CDR3 loop reads CSVGTGEAFF. The DNA of the CDR3 is TGCAGCGTTGGTACGGGAGAAGCTTTCTTT. V and J are TRBV29-1 and TRBJ1-1; no definite D call. The germline V gene has CDR1 SQVTM and CDR2 ANQGSEA. The CDR3 runs 10 residues. Trimming stripped 4 bases from V and 8 bases from J, with 8 bases between.